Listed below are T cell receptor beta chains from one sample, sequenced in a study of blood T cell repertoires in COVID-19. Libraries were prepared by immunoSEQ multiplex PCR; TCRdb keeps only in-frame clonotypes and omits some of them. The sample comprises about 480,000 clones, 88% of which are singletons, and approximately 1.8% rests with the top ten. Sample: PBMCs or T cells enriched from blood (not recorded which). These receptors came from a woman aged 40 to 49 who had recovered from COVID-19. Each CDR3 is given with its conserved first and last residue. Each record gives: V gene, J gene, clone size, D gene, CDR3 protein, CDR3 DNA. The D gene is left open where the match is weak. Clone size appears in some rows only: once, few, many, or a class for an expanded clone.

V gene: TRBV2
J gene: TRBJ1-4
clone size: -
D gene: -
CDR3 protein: CASTADNNEKLFF
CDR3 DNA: TGTGCCAGCACGGCGGATAATAATGAAAAACTGTTTTTT

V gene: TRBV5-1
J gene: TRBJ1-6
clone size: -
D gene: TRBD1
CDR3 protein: CASSLALTGWDSPLHF
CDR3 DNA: TGCGCCAGCAGCTTGGCCCTGACAGGGTGGGATTCACCCCTCCACTTT

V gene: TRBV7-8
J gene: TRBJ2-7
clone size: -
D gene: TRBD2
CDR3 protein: CASTLGTSGSYEQYF
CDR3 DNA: TGTGCCAGCACACTGGGGACTAGCGGGTCCTACGAGCAGTACTTC

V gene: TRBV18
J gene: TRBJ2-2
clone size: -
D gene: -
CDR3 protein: CASSPVWGEELFF
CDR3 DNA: TGTGCCAGCTCACCGGTATGGGGAGAGGAGCTGTTTTTT

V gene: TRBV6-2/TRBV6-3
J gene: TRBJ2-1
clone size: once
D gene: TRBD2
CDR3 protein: CASSYPRGGLVGEQFF
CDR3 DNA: TGTGCCAGCAGTTACCCCCGGGGGGGTCTGGTTGGTGAGCAGTTCTTC

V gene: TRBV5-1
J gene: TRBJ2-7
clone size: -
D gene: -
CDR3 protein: CASSLASGRYEQYF
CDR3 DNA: TGCGCCAGCAGCTTGGCGTCAGGGAGGTACGAGCAGTACTTC

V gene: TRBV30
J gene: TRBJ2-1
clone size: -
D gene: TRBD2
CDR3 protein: CAWSGTSGYNEQFF
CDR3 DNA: TGTGCCTGGAGTGGGACTAGCGGGTACAATGAGCAGTTCTTC

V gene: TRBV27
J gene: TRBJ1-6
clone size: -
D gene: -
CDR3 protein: CASSPYTGYLGSPLHF
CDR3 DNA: TGTGCCAGCAGTCCCTATACAGGGTATTTGGGTTCACCCCTCCACTTT

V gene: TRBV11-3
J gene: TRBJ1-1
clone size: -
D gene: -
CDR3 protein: CASSLKIESTEAFF
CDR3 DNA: TGTGCCAGCAGCTTAAAGATCGAGTCCACTGAAGCTTTCTTT

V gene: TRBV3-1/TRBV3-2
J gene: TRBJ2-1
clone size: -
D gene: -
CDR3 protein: CASSQARAGEQFF
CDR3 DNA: TGTGCCAGCAGCCAAGCCCGAGCGGGTGAGCAGTTCTTC

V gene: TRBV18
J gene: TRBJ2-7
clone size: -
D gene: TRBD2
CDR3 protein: CASSRGGSGYEQYF
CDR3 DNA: TGTGCCAGCTCCCGGGGCGGGAGCGGGTACGAGCAGTACTTC

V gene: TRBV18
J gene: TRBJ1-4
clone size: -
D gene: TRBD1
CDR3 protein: CASSPLGQVGEKLFF
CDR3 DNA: TGTGCCAGCTCACCTCTTGGACAGGTCGGGGAAAAACTGTTTTTT

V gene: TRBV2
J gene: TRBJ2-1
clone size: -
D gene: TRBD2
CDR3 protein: CASRTIGTSGKEQFF
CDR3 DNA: TGTGCCAGCAGAACCATCGGGACTAGCGGCAAAGAGCAGTTCTTC

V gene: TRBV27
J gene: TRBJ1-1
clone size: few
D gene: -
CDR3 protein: CASSRGGTEAFF
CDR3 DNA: TGTGCCAGCAGCCGAGGGGGCACTGAAGCTTTCTTT

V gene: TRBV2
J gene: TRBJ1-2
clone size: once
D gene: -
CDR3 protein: CASSSDGYTF
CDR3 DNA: TGTGCCAGCAGTTCAGATGGCTACACCTTC

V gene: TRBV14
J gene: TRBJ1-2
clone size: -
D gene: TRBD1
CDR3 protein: CASSQVEDRGRNYGYTF
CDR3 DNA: TGTGCCAGCAGCCAAGTAGAAGACAGGGGTAGGAACTATGGCTACACCTTC

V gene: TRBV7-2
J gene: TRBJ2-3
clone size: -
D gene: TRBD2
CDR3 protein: CASRRNQAGATDTQYF
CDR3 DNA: TGTGCCAGCAGGAGGAACCAAGCGGGGGCCACAGATACGCAGTATTTT

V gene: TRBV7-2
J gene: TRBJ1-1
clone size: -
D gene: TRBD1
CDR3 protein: CASLLTGGMNTEAFF
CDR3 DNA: TGTGCCAGCCTCCTGACAGGGGGGATGAACACTGAAGCTTTCTTT

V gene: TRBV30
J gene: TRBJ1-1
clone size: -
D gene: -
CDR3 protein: CAGHRVRETEAFF
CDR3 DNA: TGTGCCGGCCACAGGGTTAGGGAGACTGAAGCTTTCTTT

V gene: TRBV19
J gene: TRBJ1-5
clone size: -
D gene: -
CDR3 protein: CASSIGRRPNQPQHF
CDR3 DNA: TGTGCCAGTAGTATCGGGAGGAGGCCCAATCAGCCCCAGCATTTT

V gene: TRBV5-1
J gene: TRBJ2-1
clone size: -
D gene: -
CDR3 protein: CASSFPGSEQFF
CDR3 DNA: TGCGCCAGCAGCTTTCCGGGAAGTGAGCAGTTCTTC

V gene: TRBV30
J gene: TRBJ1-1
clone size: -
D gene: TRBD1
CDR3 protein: CAWGTGPRGAFF
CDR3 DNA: TGTGCCTGGGGGACAGGCCCGCGAGGAGCTTTCTTT

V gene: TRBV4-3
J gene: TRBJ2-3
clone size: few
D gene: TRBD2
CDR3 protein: CASSQSTASGTDTQYF
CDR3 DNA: TGCGCCAGCAGCCAAAGTACAGCTAGCGGTACAGATACGCAGTATTTT

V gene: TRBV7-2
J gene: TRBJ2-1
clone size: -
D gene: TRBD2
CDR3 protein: CASSLGLAGVNNEQFF
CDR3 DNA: TGTGCCAGCAGCCTCGGACTAGCGGGGGTGAACAATGAGCAGTTCTTC

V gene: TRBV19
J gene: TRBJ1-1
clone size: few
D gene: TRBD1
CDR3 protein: CASSINRGLTEAFF
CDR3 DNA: TGTGCCAGTAGTATTAACAGGGGGCTGACTGAAGCTTTCTTT

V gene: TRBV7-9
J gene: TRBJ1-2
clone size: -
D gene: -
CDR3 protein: CASSSTGDGYTF
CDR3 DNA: TGTGCCAGCTCCAGCACGGGAGATGGCTACACCTTC

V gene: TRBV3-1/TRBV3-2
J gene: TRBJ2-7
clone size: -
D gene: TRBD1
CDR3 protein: CASSQMTEPGQIFYEQYF
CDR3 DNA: TGTGCCAGCAGCCAGATGACAGAACCGGGACAGATATTCTACGAGCAGTACTTC

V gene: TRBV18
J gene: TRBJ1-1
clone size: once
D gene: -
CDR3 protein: CASSTANTEAFF
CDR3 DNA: TGTGCCAGCTCCACAGCGAACACTGAAGCTTTCTTT

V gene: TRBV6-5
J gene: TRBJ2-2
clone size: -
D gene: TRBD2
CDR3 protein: CASRSGRAPTGELFF
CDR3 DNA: TGTGCCAGCAGGTCCGGGAGGGCCCCCACCGGGGAGCTGTTTTTT

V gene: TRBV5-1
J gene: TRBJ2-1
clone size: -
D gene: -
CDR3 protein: CASSLGLSRISSYNEQFF
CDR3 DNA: TGCGCCAGCAGCCTGGGACTTTCAAGAATTAGCTCCTACAATGAGCAGTTCTTC

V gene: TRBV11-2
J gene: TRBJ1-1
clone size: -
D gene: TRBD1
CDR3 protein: CASSMTGVLNTEAFF
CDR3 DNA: TGTGCCAGCAGCATGACAGGGGTATTGAACACTGAAGCTTTCTTT

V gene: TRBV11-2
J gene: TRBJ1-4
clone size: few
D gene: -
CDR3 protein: CASSLRSASEKLFF
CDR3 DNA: TGTGCCAGCAGCTTAAGGAGTGCAAGTGAAAAACTGTTTTTT

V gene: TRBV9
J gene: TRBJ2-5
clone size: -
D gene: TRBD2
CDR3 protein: CASSIRLGAGDGETQYF
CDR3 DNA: TGTGCCAGCAGCATCCGGCTCGGAGCGGGAGACGGGGAGACCCAGTACTTC

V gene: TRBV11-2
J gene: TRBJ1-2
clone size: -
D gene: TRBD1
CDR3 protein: CASSPRAAGTGGGYTF
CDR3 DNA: TGTGCCAGCAGCCCCCGAGCCGCCGGGACAGGGGGTGGCTACACCTTC

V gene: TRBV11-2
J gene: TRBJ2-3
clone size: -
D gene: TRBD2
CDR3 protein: CASSKGGLAGGLTDTQYF
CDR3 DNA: TGTGCCAGCAGCAAAGGGGGGCTAGCGGGAGGGCTAACAGATACGCAGTATTTT

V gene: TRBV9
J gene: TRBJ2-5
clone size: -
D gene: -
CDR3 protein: CASSAQNQETQYF
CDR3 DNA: TGTGCCAGCAGCGCACAGAACCAAGAGACCCAGTACTTC

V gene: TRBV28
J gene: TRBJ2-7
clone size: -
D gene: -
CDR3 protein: CASSLGASYEQYF
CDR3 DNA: TGTGCCAGCAGTTTGGGAGCATCCTACGAGCAGTACTTC

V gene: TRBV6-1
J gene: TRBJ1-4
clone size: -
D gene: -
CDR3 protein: CASSEFSGLDKLFF
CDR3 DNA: TGTGCCAGCAGTGAATTCAGCGGGCTGGATAAACTGTTTTTT

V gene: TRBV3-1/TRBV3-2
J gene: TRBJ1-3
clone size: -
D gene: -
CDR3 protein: CASSHRLISGNTIYF
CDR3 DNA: TGTGCCAGCAGCCACAGACTGATCTCTGGAAACACCATATATTTT

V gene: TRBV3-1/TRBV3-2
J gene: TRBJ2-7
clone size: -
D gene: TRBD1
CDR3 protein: CASSLRDRSLGEQYF
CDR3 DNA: TGTGCCAGCAGCCTCCGGGACAGGAGTCTAGGAGAGCAGTACTTC

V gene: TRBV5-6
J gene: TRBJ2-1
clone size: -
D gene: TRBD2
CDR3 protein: CASSLRTSGRETYNEQFF
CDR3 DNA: TGTGCCAGCAGCTTGAGGACTAGCGGGAGGGAAACCTACAATGAGCAGTTCTTC

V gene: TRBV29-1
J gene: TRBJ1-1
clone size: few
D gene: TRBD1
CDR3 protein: CSVDLGTVSKAFF
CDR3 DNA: TGCAGCGTTGATTTAGGGACAGTCAGTAAAGCTTTCTTT